This T cell receptor (beta chain) is drawn from a study of cytomegalovirus exposure and HLA in healthy donors. Whole-study findings and limits: What a later analysis showed was that several of the most significant clusters appeared linked to common viral pathogens. CMV serostatus was the only recorded immune exposure for donors.

Concerning this clone itself: Antigen unknown.

60 Vbeta and 13 Jbeta primers were used in PCR. Assay used: immunoSEQ multiplex PCR; TCRdb lists only in-frame clones, some missing. The sample gives about 200,000 clones, approximately 79% of which show up once; around 1.4% is in the top ten. CDR1 is SGHRS, CDR2 YFSETQ, per germline. This CDR3 spans 14 amino acids. The V end lost 4 bases, the J end lost 0 bases, and 9 bases lay between the germline ends. This clonotype was sampled from a girl aged 5-17 years in good health and CMV-seropositive. This chain joins TRBV5-1 and TRBJ2-3; D unclear. Sequences were obtained from PBMCs. CDR3 in DNA: TGCGCCAGCAGCGTTTTACAGAGCACAGATACGCAGTATTTT. It is translated as CASSVLQSTDTQYF. The variable domain in full, completed from reference TRBV5-1 and TRBJ2-3, reads KAGVTQTPRYLIKTRGQQVTLSCSPISGHRSVSWYQQTPGQGLQFLFEYFSETQRNKGNFPGRFSGRQFSNSRSEMNVSTLELGDSALYLCASSVLQSTDTQYFGPGTRLTVL.